The clone carrying this T cell receptor beta chain has just a few counts. The second PCR ran roughly 6 to 12 cycles with a sample-barcoded 5' primer and J-beta primers. Each CDR3 protein gets one entry after TCRdb re-called the 5' RACE reads with MiXCR. In the table there are approximately 2,000,000 distinct CDR3 sequences, about two fifths of which are singletons. The sample originates from a study of blood T cells in healthy people across ages. There are 12 residues in the CDR3. The germline CDR1 and CDR2 sequences are SQVTM and ANQGSEA. Germline trimming cut 7 bases from V and 8 bases from J; bases unmatched to any gene: 10.

The specimen was blood. The source of this sequence is a human donor in good health. This chain uses TRBV29-1 with TRBJ1-2; 7 bases map to TRBD1. In DNA form, the CDR3 reads TGCAGCGCTAGGGACAGTTGGCAAGGCTACACCTTC. Translating gives CSARDSWQGYTF.